The 30 T cell receptor beta chains below were found in one sample sequenced in a study of blood T cell repertoires in COVID-19. Using immunoSEQ multiplex PCR, the repertoire was profiled, and TCRdb retains in-frame clones only, with some absent. The repertoire holds around 700,000 clones, with approximately 90% as singletons. Sequenced: peripheral blood. The source of these receptors is a woman younger than 35 with acute or convalescent COVID-19.

This clone has only one observation. This chain uses TRBV3-1 (or the pseudogene TRBV3-2) with TRBJ1-5; D remains unclear. The CDR3 extends over 15 amino acids. Germline CDR1 LGHDT, CDR2 YNNKEL (reference sequence). The V gene lost 2 bases and the J gene lost 4 bases, with 12 bases spanning the gap. CDR3 bases: TGTGCCAGCAGCCAAAGTGGAGAACTTAATCAGCCCCAGCATTTT. Its translation is CASSQSGELNQPQHF.

The chain links TRBV7-8 to TRBJ1-2; 7 positions agree with TRBD1. The junction had 22 bases not matched to a gene; V was cut back by 5 bases and J by 4 bases. Germline assignment: CDR1 SGHVS and CDR2 FQNEAQ. This CDR3 region has 19 residues. CDR3 loop: CASSERSHLKGTDLYGYTF. For the CDR3, the DNA is TGTGCCAGCAGCGAGCGCTCACACCTGAAGGGGACAGACCTCTATGGCTACACCTTC.

The chain is built from TRBV27 and TRBJ2-5, with D maybe TRBD1 (5 bases). Germline V CDR1 and CDR2: MNHEY, SMNVEV (reference sequence). CDR3 length equals 13 residues. V shed 6 bases and J shed 1 base, with 9 bases lying between them. The CDR3 region is CASRPGIQETQYF. The CDR3 DNA follows: TGTGCCAGCAGACCAGGGATCCAAGAGACCCAGTACTTC.

The chain couples TRBV27 to TRBJ1-1; D is undetermined. The CDR3 covers 13 residues. The germline CDR1 and CDR2 sequences are MNHEY and SMNVEV (reference sequence). The V end was cut by 3 bases, the J end by 3 bases, with 8 bases between. CDR3 amino acids: CASSLTLYTEAFF. The CDR3 DNA reads as TGTGCCAGCAGTTTGACACTGTACACTGAAGCTTTCTTT.

The chain carries TRBV6-5 and TRBJ1-2, with D possibly TRBD1 on 5 matching bases. Germline V CDR1 and CDR2: MNHEY, SVGAGI. This CDR3 is 15 amino acids long. The V end was cut by 2 bases, the J end by 7 bases, with 17 bases between. This CDR3 is CASSYVRGGRGGYTF. The CDR3 DNA is TGTGCCAGCAGTTACGTGCGGGGCGGGCGTGGTGGCTACACCTTC.

V and J are TRBV7-3 and TRBJ1-1; possibly TRBD1 for D (5 bases). Germline CDR1 reads SGHTA; CDR2 reads FQGTGA. The V end lost 1 base, the J end lost 0 bases, and 9 bases lay between the germline ends. This CDR3 has 15 amino acids. The CDR3: CASSLRAGLNTEAFF. CDR3 in DNA: TGTGCCAGCAGCTTAAGGGCAGGGCTGAACACTGAAGCTTTCTTT.

This clone was seen more than once but under ten times. In DNA form, the CDR3 reads TGTGCCACCAGTGATTTCGGGCAGGGGGCGGCTGTAAATGAAAAACTGTTTTTT. It encodes CATSDFGQGAAVNEKLFF. This chain joins TRBV24-1 and TRBJ1-4, with 8 positions matching TRBD1. The CDR3 runs to 18 residues. V shed 1 base and J 5 bases; nucleotides not matched to a gene: 11. The germline CDR1 and CDR2 sequences are KGHDR and SFDVKD.

CDR3 sequence (DNA): TGTGCCAGCAGGGGCTGGTATTATAATTCACCCCTCCACTTT. Translating it yields CASRGWYYNSPLHF. The chain joins TRBV7-9 to TRBJ1-6, with no clear D. V was cut by 6 bases and J by 4 bases, with 10 bases left in between. The CDR3 has 14 amino acids. The germline CDR1 and CDR2 sequences are SEHNR and FQNEAQ (reference sequence). Drawing the rest from reference TRBV7-9 and TRBJ1-6, the complete variable domain is DTGVSQNPRHKITKRGQNVTFRCDPISEHNRLYWYRQTLGQGPEFLTYFQNEAQLEKSRLLSDRFSAERPKGSFSTLEIQRTEQGDSAMYLCASRGWYYNSPLHFGNGTRLTVT.

This clone was seen a handful of times. The rearrangement uses TRBV4-1 and TRBJ2-1; tentatively, D is TRBD1 (6 bases). The V and J ends lost 4 bases and 4 bases respectively, with 8 bases between them. The CDR3 is made up of 13 amino acids. Germline CDR1 MGHRA, CDR2 YSYEKL. The CDR3 reads CASSRTDYNEQFF. In nucleotides, the CDR3 is TGCGCCAGCAGCCGGACAGATTACAATGAGCAGTTCTTC.

The CDR3 is CATSDLGGAITDTQYF. CDR3 nucleotides: TGTGCCACCAGTGATTTAGGCGGGGCCATCACAGATACGCAGTATTTT. The chain couples TRBV24-1 to TRBJ2-3, with D possibly TRBD2 on 6 matching bases. The CDR3 is made up of 16 amino acids. Per germline, CDR1 KGHDR and CDR2 SFDVKD. V lost 1 base and J 2 bases, leaving 12 bases between the germline ends.

In its sample, this clone was seen a few times. The chain employs TRBV5-6 and TRBJ2-3; D remains unclear. Germline V gene lookup returns CDR1 SGHDT and CDR2 YYEEEE. This CDR3 is 14 amino acids long. Trimming left V 2 bases short and J 1 base short, with 8 bases between. CDR3 sequence (DNA): TGTGCCAGCAGCTTTGTTGAGGGCACAGATACGCAGTATTTT. It codes for CASSFVEGTDTQYF.

The chain links TRBV4-2 to TRBJ2-7; 11 nucleotides match TRBD1. The germline gives CDR1 LGHNA, CDR2 YNFKEQ. V shed 0 bases, J shed 0 bases, and the junction held 1 base outside the gene matches. The CDR3 has 16 residues. As DNA, the CDR3 is TGTGCCAGCAGCCAAGATGGGACAGGGGGCTCCTACGAGCAGTACTTC. Its translation: CASSQDGTGGSYEQYF.

This chain uses TRBV5-6 with TRBJ1-2, with TRBD1 as a possible D gene (6 bases). The CDR3 is 13 amino acids. V was cut by 5 bases and J by 6 bases, with 14 bases left in between. CDR1 is SGHDT, CDR2 YYEEEE, per germline. The CDR3: CASRTRGEDGYTF. CDR3 coding DNA: TGTGCCAGCAGGACCAGGGGTGAGGATGGCTACACCTTC. The full variable domain, with the rest looked up from reference TRBV5-6 and TRBJ1-2, is DAGVTQSPTHLIKTRGQQVTLRCSPKSGHDTVSWYQQALGQGPQFIFQYYEEEERQRGNFPDRFSGHQFPNYSSELNVNALLLGDSALYLCASRTRGEDGYTFGSGTRLTVV.

As regards this clone: A much larger clone is a single base away; this may be a read error. V is TRBV6-5 and J is TRBJ2-7; D remains ambiguous. The length of the CDR3 is 13 residues. Germline CDR1 reads MNHEY; CDR2 reads SVGAGI. Trimming took 5 bases from V and 9 from J, leaving 17 bases between them. CDR3 residues: CASSNNEIGGQYF. In DNA form, the CDR3 reads TGTGCCAGCAGTAATAACGAGATCGGCGGGCAGTACTTC.

In this sample, this clone turned up once. This chain links TRBV28 with TRBJ1-3; D call uncertain. V gave up 5 bases and J gave up 2 bases, with 13 bases separating them. CDR1 and CDR2 from the germline V gene are MDHEN and SYDVKM. The CDR3 consists of 15 residues. The CDR3 spells CASSLGGGTGNTIYF. The CDR3 region has the DNA TGTGCCAGCAGTCTCGGAGGCGGGACTGGAAACACCATATATTTT. Full variable domain (remainder filled in from reference TRBV28 and TRBJ1-3): DVKVTQSSRYLVKRTGEKVFLECVQDMDHENMFWYRQDPGLGLRLIYFSYDVKMKEKGDIPEGYSVSREKKERFSLILESASTNQTSMYLCASSLGGGTGNTIYFGEGSWLTVV.

Details on this clone: This same CDR3 is encoded by further DNA sequences in the sample. The V and J genes are TRBV27 and TRBJ1-6; D gene unclear. Germline V gives CDR1 MNHEY, CDR2 SMNVEV (reference sequence). Trimming shortened V by 3 bases and J by 7 bases, and 4 bases separated the two germline ends. The CDR3 loop spans 12 amino acids. CDR3 residues: CASSFLNSPLHF. CDR3 DNA: TGTGCCAGCAGTTTTCTAAATTCACCCCTCCACTTT.

The V and J genes are TRBV7-9 and TRBJ2-2, with 8 bases fitting TRBD1. V lost 11 bases to trimming and J lost 5 bases; unmatched junction nucleotides: 7. Germline V gene lookup returns CDR1 SEHNR and CDR2 FQNEAQ (reference sequence). The CDR3 length is 13 residues. The CDR3 DNA sequence: TGTGCCCGCCAGGGGGCTGGGACCGGGGAGCTGTTTTTT. It yields the protein CARQGAGTGELFF.

This chain uses TRBV4-3 with TRBJ1-1; maybe TRBD1 (6 bases). The CDR3 covers 15 residues. The V and J ends lost 1 base and 7 bases respectively, with 16 bases between them. CDR1 and CDR2 (germline): LGHNA, YSLEER. In DNA, the CDR3 is TGCGCCAGCAGCCAAGGGACCGGGACAACTCTTGAAGCTTTCTTT. Its translation: CASSQGTGTTLEAFF.

CDR3 in amino acids: CASSRTGRAGNTIYF. In nucleotides, the CDR3 is TGTGCCAGCAGCCGTACAGGGAGGGCTGGAAACACCATATATTTT. The rearrangement uses TRBV6-5 and TRBJ1-3, with D possibly TRBD1 on 6 matching bases. Germline loops: CDR1 MNHEY, CDR2 SVGAGI. Trimming shortened V by 6 bases and J by 2 bases, and 14 bases separated the two germline ends. This CDR3 comprises 15 residues.

Details on this clone: Distinct nucleotide sequences in the sample also encode this CDR3. This sequence joins TRBV5-1 and TRBJ2-2; TRBD2 agrees at 7 bases. CDR1 and CDR2 (germline): SGHRS, YFSETQ. The ends lost 5 bases at V and 6 bases at J; junction bases unmatched: 1. The CDR3 spans 12 residues. CDR3 sequence (DNA): TGCGCCAGCAGTCGGGGGGCCGGGGAGCTGTTTTTT. This codes for CASSRGAGELFF.

This sequence joins TRBV24-1 and TRBJ1-1; no clear D gene. V was trimmed by 3 bases and J by 1 base, leaving 8 bases between them. Germline loops: CDR1 KGHDR, CDR2 SFDVKD. The CDR3 sequence is 14 residues long. This chain's CDR3 is CATSDKHPNTEAFF. CDR3 bases: TGTGCCACCAGTGATAAACACCCGAACACTGAAGCTTTCTTT.

J is TRBJ1-2 and V is TRBV5-5, with TRBD1 matching over 9 bases. Germline assignment: CDR1 SGHKS and CDR2 YYEKEE (reference sequence). CDR3 size: 16 residues. J was trimmed by 7 bases and V by 3 bases; bases with no gene match: 13. CDR3 residues: CASSYRPGQGRGGYTF. The DNA for the CDR3 is TGTGCCAGCAGCTATCGTCCGGGACAGGGCCGTGGTGGCTACACCTTC.

This clone was found once. The J gene is TRBJ1-6, the V gene TRBV7-9, with a possible D match to TRBD1 (5 bases). The ends were cut back, 5 bases at V and 0 bases at J, with 14 bases in the middle. The CDR3 is 17 residues long. Per the germline V gene, CDR1 is SEHNR and CDR2 is FQNEAQ (reference sequence). In nucleotides, the CDR3 is TGTGCCAGCAGCCCCCGGGGGGAGAGCTCCTATAATTCACCCCTCCACTTT. Its protein is CASSPRGESSYNSPLHF.

This clone appeared once. The chain has TRBV6-5 and TRBJ1-1; maybe TRBD1 (5 bases). Germline V gene data show CDR1 as MNHEY and CDR2 as SVGAGI. The V end lost 8 bases, the J end lost 7 bases, and 17 bases lay between the germline ends. The CDR3 spans 13 residues. The CDR3 protein is CASAGVWVNEAFF. CDR3 bases: TGTGCCAGCGCGGGGGTTTGGGTAAATGAAGCTTTCTTT.

The chain uses TRBV7-8 and TRBJ2-1; 7 nucleotides line up with TRBD2. V lost 5 bases, J lost 7 bases, and 14 bases stayed unmatched. This CDR3 spans 16 amino acids. Germline V gives CDR1 SGHVS, CDR2 FQNEAQ. CDR3 region: CASSHGGLVVGNEQFF. The DNA of the CDR3 is TGTGCCAGCAGCCACGGGGGGTTAGTGGTGGGGAATGAGCAGTTCTTC.

CDR3 nucleotide sequence: TGCGCCAGCGCGGGACAGGGTCCGCCGAACACTGAAGCTTTCTTT. Its protein is CASAGQGPPNTEAFF. The chain carries TRBV5-1 and TRBJ1-1, with 9 bases lining up with TRBD1. The CDR3 runs to 15 residues. Looked up from germline, CDR1 is SGHRS and CDR2 is YFSETQ. J lost 1 base, V lost 7 bases, and 8 bases had no gene match.

This chain joins TRBV9 and TRBJ2-7; 10 nucleotides align to TRBD1. The CDR3 runs to 15 residues. V shed 0 bases and J 4 bases; nucleotides not matched to a gene: 4. Looked up from germline, CDR1 is SGDLS and CDR2 is YYNGEE. The CDR3 loop reads CASSVEGTGVYEQYF. For the CDR3, the DNA is TGTGCCAGCAGCGTAGAAGGGACAGGGGTTTACGAGCAGTACTTC.

The CDR3 coding sequence is TGTGCCTGGACTAGCGGGGGGGAGAGTGATACGCAGTATTTT. As protein: CAWTSGGESDTQYF. The chain has TRBV30 and TRBJ2-3, with TRBD2 identical over 12 bases. The CDR3 is 14 residues long. V lost 4 bases, J lost 6 bases, and 5 bases stayed unmatched. Germline V gene lookup returns CDR1 GTSNPN and CDR2 SVGIG (reference sequence).

This chain uses TRBV5-1 with TRBJ1-4; 7 bases fit TRBD1. Per the germline V gene, CDR1 is SGHRS and CDR2 is YFSETQ. The CDR3 is 17 residues long. The J segment lost 7 bases and the V segment lost 0 bases, leaving 12 bases of the junction unmatched. The CDR3 here is CASSLAGQGVGGEKLFF. The CDR3, as DNA: TGCGCCAGCAGCTTGGCCGGGCAGGGGGTAGGAGGTGAAAAACTGTTTTTT.

A word on this clone: No DNA is shown, since the ends of the CDR3 on it are uncertain; the CDR3 is the one TCRdb lists. This CDR3 is CASSKRREAVGLGNTIYF. The chain has TRBV21-1 and TRBJ1-3. TRBV21-1 is a listed pseudogene. The CDR3 comprises 18 residues, both ends counted.